This note documents a single T cell receptor beta chain sequence. Antigen unknown. This CDR3 region has 16 residues. The V gene's germline CDR1 is SGHTS and CDR2 YDEGEE. Trimming cost V 3 bases and J 0 bases, with 14 bases left between them. The data belong to a study of Ad26.COV2.S vaccination and SARS-CoV-2 variants. Broader study findings: After vaccination, substantial breadth of spike-specific CD8+ and CD4+ responses was reported.

Generated by immunoSEQ multiplex PCR, the TCRdb table keeps only in-frame clones and is missing some. This table has some 450,000 clones, about 90% appearing once. Treatment described: roughly 20 received Ad26.COV2.S at low or high dose, single or two shots; several received placebo; per-sample allocation not given. Sampling was done on day 63 after the first vaccine or placebo injection. The chain is built from TRBV5-8 and TRBJ2-3, with D possibly being TRBD1 or TRBD2 (5 bases each). This material consisted of peripheral blood, taken in a trial of Ad26.COV2.S vaccine versus placebo. The sequence was obtained from a person aged 18 to 65 who received the Ad26.COV2.S COVID-19 vaccine or a placebo. CDR3 nucleotides: TGTGCCAGCAGCTGGGACGTAGGTTCTAGCACAGATACGCAGTATTTT. This translates into CASSWDVGSSTDTQYF.